One and the same sample provided the 17 T cell receptor beta chains below, sequenced in a study of blood T cell repertoires in COVID-19. The data were produced by immunoSEQ multiplex PCR, yet TCRdb's version contains in-frame clones alone and is incomplete. The sample holds around 150,000 clones, more than 75% seen once. The sample taken for sequencing was peripheral blood. All receptors derive from a man between 18 and 29 years old with acute or convalescent COVID-19.

J is TRBJ1-1 and V is TRBV10-1; TRBD1 matches at 12 bases. Per the germline V gene, CDR1 is WNHNN and CDR2 is SYGVQD (reference sequence). V was clipped by 0 bases and J by 7 bases; unmatched bases: 6. The length of the CDR3 is 16 residues. This CDR3 reads CASSESKGTGGGEAFF. The CDR3 DNA sequence: TGCGCCAGCAGTGAGTCGAAGGGGACAGGGGGCGGTGAAGCTTTCTTT.

The chain links TRBV6-6 to TRBJ1-2; tentative D call: TRBD1 (5 bases). The CDR3 is 14 residues long. V was clipped by 7 bases and J by 12 bases, with 24 bases between them. CDR1 and CDR2 (germline): MNHNY, SVGAGI (reference sequence). CDR3 region: CASTLPSGEGGHTF. The CDR3 DNA reads as TGTGCCAGCACCCTACCATCGGGGGAAGGAGGCCACACCTTC.

This clone showed up just once. V is TRBV19 and J is TRBJ1-1; unclear D gene. The CDR3 contains 14 residues. V was clipped by 5 bases and J by 0 bases, with 10 bases between them. CDR1 is LNHDA and CDR2 is SQIVND in the germline V gene (reference sequence). The CDR3 bases are TGTGCCAGTAGTCCGAGAACAGTGAACACTGAAGCTTTCTTT. Translation: CASSPRTVNTEAFF. Combining the CDR3 with reference TRBV19 and TRBJ1-1 gives the whole variable domain DGGITQSPKYLFRKEGQNVTLSCEQNLNHDAMYWYRQDPGQGLRLIYYSQIVNDFQKGDIAEGYSVSREKKESFPLTVTSAQKNPTAFYLCASSPRTVNTEAFFGQGTRLTVV.

The chain couples TRBV9 to TRBJ1-6, with D perhaps matching TRBD1 (5 bases). The ends were cut back, 0 bases at V and 3 bases at J, with 13 bases in the middle. This CDR3 contains 17 residues. Per germline, CDR1 SGDLS and CDR2 YYNGEE. CDR3 nucleotides: TGTGCCAGCAGCGTAGATGCAGGGATGGACTATAATTCACCCCTCCACTTT. This encodes CASSVDAGMDYNSPLHF.

The chain joins TRBV5-1 to TRBJ1-5, with D possibly being TRBD1 (5 bases). V lost 3 bases and J 1 base, leaving 11 bases between the germline ends. The CDR3 loop spans 15 amino acids. Germline loops: CDR1 SGHRS, CDR2 YFSETQ. The DNA of the CDR3 is TGCGCCAGCAGCTCCGGCGGGGGAAGCAATCAGCCCCAGCATTTT. Translated, it gives CASSSGGGSNQPQHF.

The chain employs TRBV7-2 and TRBJ1-1; D may be TRBD1 (5 bases). This CDR3 is 15 amino acids long. The V gene lost 6 bases and the J gene lost 0 bases, with 14 bases spanning the gap. In germline, CDR1 is SGHTA, CDR2 FQGNSA. The CDR3 loop is CASSYDSVMNTEAFF. CDR3 DNA: TGTGCCAGCAGTTATGACAGTGTCATGAACACTGAAGCTTTCTTT.

The rearrangement links TRBV9 to TRBJ2-1; TRBD2 matches 9 bases. The ends lost 2 bases at V and 5 bases at J; junction bases unmatched: 8. Germline V gene lookup returns CDR1 SGDLS and CDR2 YYNGEE. There are 16 residues in the CDR3. The DNA of the CDR3 is TGTGCCAGCAGCGTTTTAAGTAGCGGGGGACACAATGAGCAGTTCTTC. It translates to CASSVLSSGGHNEQFF.

The chain has TRBV3-1 (or the pseudogene TRBV3-2) and TRBJ2-7; 11 nucleotides align to TRBD2. V lost 4 bases to trimming and J lost 6 bases; unmatched junction nucleotides: 14. CDR1 is LGHDT and CDR2 is YNNKEL in the germline V gene (reference sequence). The CDR3 length is 17 residues. The CDR3 DNA follows: TGTGCCAGCAGCCTTTCCCCGGGACTAGCGGTAAGGATCGAGCAGTACTTC. Protein: CASSLSPGLAVRIEQYF.

The CDR3 sequence is CASSQGLAGYNEQFF. The DNA of the CDR3 is TGTGCCAGCAGCCAAGGTCTAGCGGGTTACAATGAGCAGTTCTTC. This chain links TRBV4-2 with TRBJ2-1; 8 bases match TRBD2. The trim removed 1 base at V and 4 bases at J, leaving 3 bases unmatched. The CDR3 length is 15 residues. In germline, CDR1 is LGHNA, CDR2 YNFKEQ.

The chain joins TRBV27 to TRBJ1-5; 12 positions match TRBD1. CDR1 is MNHEY and CDR2 is SMNVEV in the germline V gene (reference sequence). Trimming at V came to 5 bases and at J to 1 base, leaving 6 bases not matched to a gene. The CDR3 contains 17 residues. The CDR3 bases are TGTGCCAGCAGTCCCCGGGACAGGGGGCTGAGCAATCAGCCCCAGCATTTT. It yields the protein CASSPRDRGLSNQPQHF.

The rearrangement links TRBV19 to TRBJ1-5; tentatively, D is TRBD1 (6 bases). The CDR3 length is 15 residues. The V gene lost 4 bases and the J gene lost 0 bases, with 10 bases spanning the gap. In germline, CDR1 is LNHDA, CDR2 SQIVND (reference sequence). The CDR3 sequence is CASSTVRGSNQPQHF. The CDR3 region has the DNA TGTGCCAGTAGTACTGTCAGGGGTAGCAATCAGCCCCAGCATTTT.

The rearrangement links TRBV6-6 to TRBJ1-2; D not certain. V gave up 0 bases and J gave up 8 bases, with 13 bases separating them. In germline, CDR1 is MNHNY, CDR2 SVGAGI (reference sequence). The CDR3 is 14 residues long. The CDR3 protein is CASSYSKQLTGYTF. The CDR3 coding sequence is TGTGCCAGCAGTTACTCGAAACAGCTTACGGGCTACACCTTC.

This chain links TRBV5-1 with TRBJ1-4; D is unresolved. The CDR3 loop spans 14 amino acids. The germline CDR1 and CDR2 sequences are SGHRS and YFSETQ. The ends were cut back, 2 bases at V and 7 bases at J, with 12 bases in the middle. The CDR3 protein is CASSFGEGGEKLFF. CDR3 sequence (DNA): TGCGCCAGCAGCTTTGGGGAGGGTGGTGAAAAACTGTTTTTT.

The rearrangement links TRBV6-1 to TRBJ1-1; tentatively, D is TRBD1 (5 bases). The CDR3 has 15 residues. Germline loops: CDR1 MNHNS, CDR2 SASEGT. V lost 0 bases and J 5 bases, leaving 13 bases between the germline ends. The CDR3 nucleotides are TGTGCCAGCAGTGAAGCGCAGGCAAGGGGTACTGAAGCTTTCTTT. Protein: CASSEAQARGTEAFF.

The V call is TRBV7-2, the J call TRBJ2-5; TRBD2 matches at 11 bases. CDR3 length: 16 residues. Germline V gene lookup returns CDR1 SGHTA and CDR2 FQGNSA. Trimming took 5 bases from V and 1 from J; bases not matched to a gene: 6. The CDR3 is CASSPRLAGLQETQYF. The CDR3 DNA sequence: TGTGCCAGCAGCCCACGACTAGCGGGACTCCAAGAGACCCAGTACTTC.

This clone was recorded only once. The rearrangement uses TRBV3-1 (or the pseudogene TRBV3-2) and TRBJ2-1; 11 bases are shared with TRBD2. V dropped 1 base and J dropped 6; count of bases not matched to a gene: 5. CDR3 length: 16 residues. CDR1 and CDR2 (germline): LGHDT, YNNKEL (reference sequence). This CDR3 is CASSQVNGLAGNEQFF. The CDR3 region has the DNA TGTGCCAGCAGCCAAGTAAACGGACTAGCGGGCAATGAGCAGTTCTTC.

The rearrangement joins TRBV6-5 to TRBJ1-1, with TRBD1 matching 8 bases. CDR3 size: 13 residues. V was clipped by 10 bases and J by 4 bases; unmatched bases: 8. Per germline, CDR1 MNHEY and CDR2 SVGAGI. CDR3 in amino acids: CATNQGAATEAFF. The CDR3 DNA reads TGTGCCACCAATCAGGGGGCGGCCACTGAAGCTTTCTTT.